This TCR beta chain stems from a study of blood T cell repertoires in COVID-19. Overall study context: Sites across the United States, Italy and Spain contributed samples from acute and convalescent COVID-19. PBMCs, B-cell-depleted T cells, or T cells provided the cDNA or gDNA that made up the material.

Germline V gene data show CDR1 as MNHEY and CDR2 as SMNVEV (reference sequence). The CDR3 is 12 amino acids. Between the trimmed V and J ends, which lost 8 bases and 4 bases, there was a span of 12 bases. As handled by the study authors: Reference gene primer amplification gave nucleated cell count estimates. This table comes from immunoSEQ multiplex PCR, and its TCRdb copy is limited to in-frame clones, with some not included. Clone size and V and J calls were adopted from that table, with D and trimming inferred from the DNA. This table has fewer than 350,000 clones, about 90% appearing once. This sequence originates from a woman aged 25-40 years who had recovered from COVID-19. Sequencing was carried out using peripheral blood. This rearrangement joins TRBV27 to TRBJ2-7; possibly TRBD1 for D (6 bases). Written as DNA, the CDR3 is TGTGCCAGCCGTTCAGGGGCATACGAGCAGTACTTC. It is translated as CASRSGAYEQYF.